These 27 T cell receptor beta chains share one sample of origin, sequenced in a study of blood T cell repertoires in COVID-19. Sequencing was performed with immunoSEQ multiplex PCR; in TCRdb, only in-frame clones are kept and a portion is missing. Of 250,000 or so clones listed, roughly 89% are singletons. The sequenced material came from PBMCs or T cells enriched from blood (not recorded which). These receptor sequences come from a man aged 35-49 years who had recovered from COVID-19.

The chain has TRBV7-6 and TRBJ2-1, with 10 bases matching TRBD2. V lost 5 bases to trimming and J lost 6 bases; unmatched junction nucleotides: 7. CDR1 and CDR2 (germline): SGHVS, FNYEAQ. The CDR3 runs to 15 residues. The CDR3 is CASSTSGRAINEQFF. Written as DNA, the CDR3 is TGTGCCAGCAGCACCAGCGGGAGGGCCATCAATGAGCAGTTCTTC.

This clone was counted a single time. The chain carries TRBV5-4 and TRBJ1-2, with D possibly matching TRBD1 (5 bases). The CDR3 has 12 amino acids. Trimming took off 0 bases at V and 7 bases at J, with 7 bases between the two ends. Germline V lookup: CDR1 SGHNT, CDR2 YYREEE (reference sequence). CDR3 loop: CASSLGQGGYTF. DNA of the CDR3: TGTGCCAGCAGCTTGGGGCAGGGTGGCTACACCTTC.

The V gene is TRBV3-1 (or the pseudogene TRBV3-2), the J gene TRBJ2-3; TRBD2 aligns across 7 bases. Germline values: CDR1 LGHDT, CDR2 YNNKEL (reference sequence). This CDR3 region has 17 residues. The ends lost 1 base at V and 1 base at J; junction bases unmatched: 8. CDR3 in DNA: TGTGCCAGCAGCCAAGGGCCAGCGGGATGGGGCACAGATACGCAGTATTTT. Translating it yields CASSQGPAGWGTDTQYF.

The V and J genes are TRBV7-9 and TRBJ1-2; 9 bases map to TRBD1. This CDR3 contains 14 residues. CDR1 and CDR2 from the germline V gene are SEHNR and FQNEAQ (reference sequence). Trimming cost V 4 bases and J 4 bases; bases outside gene matches: 4. CDR3 DNA: TGTGCCAGCAGCTCCTCGACAGGGGGCTATGGCTACACCTTC. Protein: CASSSSTGGYGYTF.

A single count supports this clone. This chain uses TRBV3-1 (or the pseudogene TRBV3-2) with TRBJ1-1; D remains unclear. Trimming took 1 base from V and 0 from J, leaving 9 bases between them. The CDR3 is made up of 15 amino acids. CDR1 is LGHDT, CDR2 YNNKEL, per germline (reference sequence). The CDR3 spells CASSQATNMNTEAFF. CDR3 DNA sequence: TGTGCCAGCAGCCAAGCGACTAACATGAACACTGAAGCTTTCTTT.

This clone was observed once. This sequence joins TRBV19 and TRBJ1-6; TRBD1 matches 7 bases. Trimming removed 4 bases from V and 10 bases from J; junction bases left unmatched: 10. The CDR3 extends over 15 amino acids. Germline values: CDR1 LNHDA, CDR2 SQIVND (reference sequence). This CDR3 reads CASSTTTGFESPLHF. CDR3 nucleotides: TGTGCCAGTAGTACCACGACAGGGTTTGAATCACCCCTCCACTTT.

The V call is TRBV5-1, the J call TRBJ1-2; the match to TRBD1 covers 9 bases. Trimming at V came to 3 bases and at J to 1 base, leaving 4 bases not matched to a gene. This CDR3 is 15 amino acids long. Germline-derived CDR1 and CDR2 are SGHRS and YFSETQ. DNA for the CDR3: TGCGCCAGCAGCTGGAGGACAGGGGATAACTATGGCTACACCTTC. Encoded protein: CASSWRTGDNYGYTF.

The genes are TRBV5-1 and TRBJ2-1, with D perhaps matching TRBD1 (8 bases). Deletions cut 3 bases from V and 14 bases from J, with 12 bases between. Germline CDR1 SGHRS, CDR2 YFSETQ. The CDR3 length is 11 residues. CDR3 coding DNA: TGCGCCAGCAGCTGGGGGGGACAGGAGTTCTTC. Protein product: CASSWGGQEFF.

V usage is TRBV10-2 and J usage is TRBJ1-6; D possibly corresponds to TRBD1 (6 bases). Trimming pared 5 bases from V and 8 bases from J, leaving 16 bases between. The germline gives CDR1 WSHSY, CDR2 SAAADI. The CDR3 length is 15 residues. CDR3 DNA: TGCGCCAGCAGTCCCGGGACAAGGCGGGATTCACCCCTCCACTTT. This encodes CASSPGTRRDSPLHF.

The chain joins TRBV6-5 to TRBJ1-5; D remains ambiguous. The germline V gene encodes CDR1 MNHEY and CDR2 SVGAGI. The V gene lost 7 bases and the J gene lost 4 bases, with 17 bases spanning the gap. CDR3 length: 15 amino acids. The CDR3 reads CASKQSFGENQPQHF. In DNA, the CDR3 is TGTGCCAGCAAACAGTCCTTTGGGGAGAATCAGCCCCAGCATTTT.

The chain combines TRBV15 with TRBJ1-3; possibly TRBD1 for D (6 bases). Trimming stripped 1 base from V and 1 base from J, with 8 bases between. This CDR3 is 15 amino acids long. CDR1 and CDR2 from the germline V gene are LNHNV and YYDKDF (reference sequence). As DNA, the CDR3 is TGTGCCACCAGCAGAGCCGGACAGTCTGGAAACACCATATATTTT. Translation gives CATSRAGQSGNTIYF. Based on the CDR3 plus reference TRBV15 and TRBJ1-3, the full variable domain is DAMVIQNPRYQVTQFGKPVTLSCSQTLNHNVMYWYQQKSSQAPKLLFHYYDKDFNNEADTPDNFQSRRPNTSFCFLDIRSPGLGDTAMYLCATSRAGQSGNTIYFGEGSWLTVV.

V is TRBV28 and J is TRBJ1-2, with TRBD1 identical over 8 bases. V gave up 10 bases and J gave up 8 bases; unmatched junction bases: 21. Germline V gene data show CDR1 as MDHEN and CDR2 as SYDVKM. This CDR3 is built from 16 residues. The CDR3 protein is CANPRPAGGEMEGYTF. The CDR3 region has the DNA TGTGCCAACCCAAGGCCGGCAGGGGGCGAGATGGAGGGCTACACCTTC.

This chain joins TRBV19 and TRBJ2-1; tentative D call: TRBD1 (6 bases). Germline lookup yields CDR1 LNHDA and CDR2 SQIVND (reference sequence). The CDR3 covers 15 residues. Trimming removed 0 bases from V and 7 bases from J, with 13 bases in between. This chain's CDR3 is CASSIDRARGNEQFF. As DNA, the CDR3 is TGTGCCAGTAGTATAGATAGAGCCAGGGGAAATGAGCAGTTCTTC.

The chain carries TRBV5-1 and TRBJ2-7, with D possibly matching TRBD1 (6 bases). Per the germline V gene, CDR1 is SGHRS and CDR2 is YFSETQ. The V and J ends lost 3 bases and 6 bases respectively, with 16 bases between them. The CDR3 totals 14 residues. The CDR3 region is CASSWTAAPLEQYF. In DNA form, the CDR3 reads TGCGCCAGCAGCTGGACAGCCGCCCCTCTCGAGCAGTACTTC.

V gene TRBV7-2 combines with J gene TRBJ1-1; the D gene is possibly TRBD1 (5 bases). V lost 3 bases, J lost 2 bases, and 7 bases lay in between. This CDR3 has 13 residues. From germline, CDR1 is SGHTA and CDR2 FQGNSA. The CDR3 protein is CASSFDSNTEAFF. In DNA form, the CDR3 reads TGTGCCAGCAGCTTTGACAGTAACACTGAAGCTTTCTTT.

J is TRBJ2-2 and V is TRBV6-2 or TRBV6-3; 8 nucleotides agree with TRBD1. The junction had 2 bases not matched to a gene; V was cut back by 4 bases and J by 1 base. The CDR3 is made up of 15 amino acids. From germline, CDR1 is MNHEY and CDR2 SVGEGT. The CDR3 DNA follows: TGTGCCAGCAGTTCCGGGACAGGGAACACCGGGGAGCTGTTTTTT. This encodes CASSSGTGNTGELFF.

The genes are TRBV14 and TRBJ2-6; TRBD2 agrees at 15 bases. The V gene end was trimmed by 0 bases and the J gene end by 2 bases; junction bases not matched to a gene: 2. The CDR3 length is 19 residues. Germline CDR1 is SGHDN and CDR2 is FVKESK. The CDR3 DNA reads TGTGCCAGCAGCCAAGATTGGACTAGCGGGAGGGCTGGGGCCAACGTCCTGACTTTC. As protein: CASSQDWTSGRAGANVLTF.

The chain is built from TRBV7-9 and TRBJ1-5; D is undetermined. The CDR3 spans 18 residues. The germline CDR1 and CDR2 sequences are SEHNR and FQNEAQ (reference sequence). Deletions cut 7 bases from V and 0 bases from J, with 22 bases between. The chain's CDR3 is CASTSIPIRHPSNQPQHF. CDR3 coding DNA: TGTGCCAGCACCTCCATCCCTATCAGACACCCTAGCAATCAGCCCCAGCATTTT.

V and J are TRBV5-6 and TRBJ1-4, with D perhaps TRBD1 (6 bases). Germline values: CDR1 SGHDT, CDR2 YYEEEE. CDR3 size: 15 residues. Deletions cut 4 bases from V and 7 bases from J, with 17 bases between. The CDR3 is CASSLKWDNGEKLFF. The DNA for the CDR3 is TGTGCCAGCAGCCTAAAATGGGACAACGGTGAAAAACTGTTTTTT.

The chain is built from TRBV6-5 and TRBJ1-3, with 9 bases fitting TRBD1. J gave up 8 bases and V 5 bases, and 7 bases lay outside the gene matches. CDR3 size: 14 residues. Looked up from germline, CDR1 is MNHEY and CDR2 is SVGAGI. DNA of the CDR3: TGTGCCAGCAGTCCCAAGACAGGGGGAGACACCATATATTTT. Residues: CASSPKTGGDTIYF.

The sample holds one count of this clone. V gene TRBV11-3 combines with J gene TRBJ2-2, with D unresolved. Germline V lookup: CDR1 SGHNT, CDR2 YENEEA. With 5 bases removed from V and 7 bases from J, the gap between germline ends came to 11 bases. The CDR3 covers 13 residues. The CDR3 DNA follows: TGTGCCAGCAGCCCCTGGGCCCGCGGGGAGCTGTTTTTT. This codes for CASSPWARGELFF.

The V gene is TRBV6-2 or TRBV6-3, the J gene TRBJ1-6; D may be TRBD1 (5 bases). CDR3 length: 17 amino acids. The V end lost 0 bases, the J end lost 8 bases, and 17 bases lay between the germline ends. Germline lookup yields CDR1 MNHEY and CDR2 SVGEGT. CDR3 nucleotide sequence: TGTGCCAGCAGTTACTCGATAGGTGACAGAGTTGATTCACCCCTCCACTTT. It codes for CASSYSIGDRVDSPLHF.

The rearrangement links TRBV5-6 to TRBJ1-1, with D tentatively TRBD1 (6 bases). Trimming removed 1 base from V and 0 bases from J, with 10 bases in between. The germline V gene has CDR1 SGHDT and CDR2 YYEEEE. The CDR3 spans 15 residues. CDR3 DNA: TGTGCCAGCAGCTTGTATGGACAGATGAACACTGAAGCTTTCTTT. It specifies CASSLYGQMNTEAFF.

CDR3 coding DNA: TGTGCCAGCAGTTACTCACCCAGGACCTACGAGCAGTACTTC. It specifies CASSYSPRTYEQYF. The rearrangement uses TRBV6-5 and TRBJ2-7; D unresolved. The CDR3 sequence is 14 residues long. Germline V gene data show CDR1 as MNHEY and CDR2 as SVGAGI. V was trimmed by 0 bases and J by 2 bases, leaving 8 bases between them.

The V gene is TRBV28, the J gene TRBJ1-2; maybe TRBD1 (6 bases). CDR3 length: 13 amino acids. V lost 7 bases to trimming and J lost 4 bases, with 13 bases between them. The germline gives CDR1 MDHEN, CDR2 SYDVKM. CDR3: CASISGQPYGYTF. The CDR3 nucleotides read TGTGCCAGCATCAGCGGACAGCCCTATGGCTACACCTTC.

This chain joins TRBV4-1 and TRBJ1-6; a weak D match, TRBD1 (6 bases). There are 15 residues in the CDR3. The germline V gene encodes CDR1 MGHRA and CDR2 YSYEKL. Trimming removed 0 bases from V and 8 bases from J, with 11 bases in between. This CDR3 is CASSQDIQGYSPLHF. The CDR3 DNA reads as TGCGCCAGCAGCCAAGATATACAGGGATATTCACCCCTCCACTTT.

V usage is TRBV4-3 and J usage is TRBJ2-7, with a possible D match to TRBD1 (5 bases). The CDR3 is made up of 17 amino acids. Germline V gives CDR1 LGHNA, CDR2 YSLEER. Trimming took off 0 bases at V and 1 base at J, with 16 bases between the two ends. In nucleotides, the CDR3 is TGCGCCAGCAGCCAAGATTTTTCCCAGGGTTTTTCCTACGAGCAGTACTTC. Encoded protein: CASSQDFSQGFSYEQYF.